This T cell receptor (beta chain) came from a study of beta chain features in type 1 diabetes. Study overall: Over 85,000,000 sorted cells were examined across all samples.

Isolated RNA was reverse transcribed in full, so expressed TCRB transcripts were sequenced. Generated by immunoSEQ multiplex PCR, the TCRdb table keeps only in-frame clones and is missing some. The data hold more than 350,000 clones, with about an eighth observed a single time. This clone was picked up one time. Its matching antigen is unknown. Study-level findings and limits: A moderate, significant TCRB CDR3 shortening appeared in type 1 diabetes across four CD4+ subsets. Diminished insertions and augmented deletions at VDJ junctions characterized type 1 diabetes patients. PCR might show a preference for shorter templates, equally across patients and controls.

The clonotype originates from a woman aged 18-29 years in good health. Sequenced: naive CD4+ T cells from blood.

CDR3 nucleotide sequence: TGTGCCAGCAGCTCATACGGACTCTCTGGAAACACCATATATTTT. It is translated as CASSSYGLSGNTIYF. The V gene is TRBV7-2, the J gene TRBJ1-3; D unresolved. CDR3 length: 15 residues. Germline V gene data show CDR1 as SGHTA and CDR2 as FQGNSA. Trimming shortened V by 4 bases and J by 0 bases, and 10 bases separated the two germline ends.